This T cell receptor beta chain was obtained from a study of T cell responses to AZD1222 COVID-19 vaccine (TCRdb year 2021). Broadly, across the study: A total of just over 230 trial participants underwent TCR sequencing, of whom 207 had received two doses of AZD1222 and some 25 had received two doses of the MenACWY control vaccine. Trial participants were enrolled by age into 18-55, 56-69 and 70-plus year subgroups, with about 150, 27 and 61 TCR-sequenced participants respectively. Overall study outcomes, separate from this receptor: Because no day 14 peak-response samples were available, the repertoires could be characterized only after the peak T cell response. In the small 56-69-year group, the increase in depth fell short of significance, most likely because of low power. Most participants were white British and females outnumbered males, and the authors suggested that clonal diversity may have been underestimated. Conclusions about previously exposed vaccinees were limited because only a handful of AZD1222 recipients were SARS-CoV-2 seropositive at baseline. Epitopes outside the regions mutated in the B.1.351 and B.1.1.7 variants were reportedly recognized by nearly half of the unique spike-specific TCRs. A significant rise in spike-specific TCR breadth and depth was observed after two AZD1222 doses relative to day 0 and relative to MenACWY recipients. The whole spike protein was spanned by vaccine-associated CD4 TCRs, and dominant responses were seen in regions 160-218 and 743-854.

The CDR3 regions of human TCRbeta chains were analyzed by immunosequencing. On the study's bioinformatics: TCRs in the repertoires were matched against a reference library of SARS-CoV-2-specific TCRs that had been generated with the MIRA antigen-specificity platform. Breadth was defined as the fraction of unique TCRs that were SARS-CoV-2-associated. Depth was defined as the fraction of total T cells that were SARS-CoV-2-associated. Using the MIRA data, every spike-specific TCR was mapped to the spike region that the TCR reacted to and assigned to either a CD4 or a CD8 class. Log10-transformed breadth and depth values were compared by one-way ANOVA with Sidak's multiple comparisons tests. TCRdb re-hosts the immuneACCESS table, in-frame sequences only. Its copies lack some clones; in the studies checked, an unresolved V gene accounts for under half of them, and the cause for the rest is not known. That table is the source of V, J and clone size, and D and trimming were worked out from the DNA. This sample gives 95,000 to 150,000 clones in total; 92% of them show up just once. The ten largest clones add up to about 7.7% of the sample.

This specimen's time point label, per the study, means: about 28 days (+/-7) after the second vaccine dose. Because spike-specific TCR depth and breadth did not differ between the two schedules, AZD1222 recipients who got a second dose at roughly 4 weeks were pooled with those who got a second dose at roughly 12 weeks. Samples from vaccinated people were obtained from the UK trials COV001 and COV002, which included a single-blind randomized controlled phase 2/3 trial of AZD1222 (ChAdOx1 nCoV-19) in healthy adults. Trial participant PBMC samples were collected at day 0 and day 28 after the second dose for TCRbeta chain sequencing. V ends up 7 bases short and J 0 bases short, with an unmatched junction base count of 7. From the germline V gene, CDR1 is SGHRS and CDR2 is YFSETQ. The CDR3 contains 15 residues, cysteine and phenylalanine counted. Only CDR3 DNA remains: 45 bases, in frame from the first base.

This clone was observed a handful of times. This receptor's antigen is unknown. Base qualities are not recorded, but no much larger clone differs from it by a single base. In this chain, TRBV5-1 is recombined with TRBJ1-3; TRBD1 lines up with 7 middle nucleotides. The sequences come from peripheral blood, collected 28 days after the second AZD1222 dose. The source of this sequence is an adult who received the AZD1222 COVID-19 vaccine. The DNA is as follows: TGCGCCAGCTCCGCGCAGGGGGGCTCTGGAAACACCATATATTTT. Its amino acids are CASSAQGGSGNTIYF.